Shown below are 30 T cell receptor beta chains from a single sample sequenced in a study of blood T cell repertoires in COVID-19. Method: immunoSEQ multiplex PCR; TCRdb's copy keeps in-frame clones and lacks some. The sample holds hundreds of thousands of clones, roughly 80% seen once. The sequenced sample consisted of peripheral blood. These receptors originate from a woman of 80 years or more with active or convalescent COVID-19.

The V gene is TRBV5-1, the J gene TRBJ2-3, with D uncertain. The CDR3 runs to 15 residues. Per germline, CDR1 SGHRS and CDR2 YFSETQ. The V gene lost 1 base and the J gene lost 1 base, with 10 bases spanning the gap. CDR3 coding DNA: TGCGCCAGCAGCTTGTCTAGTTACGGCACAGATACGCAGTATTTT. Its translation: CASSLSSYGTDTQYF.

J is TRBJ1-2 and V is TRBV7-9, with a tentative D call TRBD1 (5 bases). The CDR3 runs 14 residues. Between the trimmed V and J ends, which lost 0 bases and 4 bases, there was a span of 9 bases. Per germline, CDR1 SEHNR and CDR2 FQNEAQ (reference sequence). CDR3 bases: TGTGCCAGCAGCTTAGCAGGGGTCACCTATGGCTACACCTTC. Translation: CASSLAGVTYGYTF.

The chain couples TRBV5-1 to TRBJ2-1, with TRBD2 as a possible D gene (6 bases). Trimming cost V 5 bases and J 5 bases, with 17 bases left between them. CDR1 and CDR2 from the germline V gene are SGHRS and YFSETQ. The CDR3 has 15 amino acids. CDR3 protein: CASRGNGRTDNEQFF. The CDR3 DNA is TGCGCCAGCAGAGGAAACGGGAGAACGGACAATGAGCAGTTCTTC.

The chain uses TRBV25-1 and TRBJ2-7; 7 bases agree with TRBD1. CDR1 and CDR2 (germline): MGHDK, SYGVNS. With V trimmed by 9 bases and J by 4 bases, 6 bases remained unmatched. This CDR3 contains 12 residues. CDR3 sequence: CARTRDSYEQYF. DNA of the CDR3: TGTGCCAGAACCCGGGACAGTTACGAGCAGTACTTC.

The chain combines TRBV19 with TRBJ2-7; 8 nucleotides match TRBD1. V gave up 6 bases and J gave up 3 bases; unmatched junction bases: 4. The CDR3 runs 13 residues. Germline V lookup: CDR1 LNHDA, CDR2 SQIVND (reference sequence). The CDR3 loop reads CASSRGQGYEQYF. In DNA, the CDR3 is TGTGCCAGTAGCAGAGGACAGGGCTACGAGCAGTACTTC.

This rearrangement joins TRBV11-3 to TRBJ2-3, with a possible D match to TRBD1 (5 bases). With 5 bases removed from V and 0 bases from J, the gap between germline ends came to 12 bases. Germline CDR1 and CDR2: SGHNT and YENEEA. CDR3 length equals 15 residues. The CDR3: CASSLRTRSTDTQYF. CDR3 sequence (DNA): TGTGCCAGCAGCCTAAGGACAAGAAGCACAGATACGCAGTATTTT. The full variable domain, its missing parts supplied by reference TRBV11-3 and TRBJ2-3, is EAGVVQSPRYKIIEKKQPVAFWCNPISGHNTLYWYLQNLGQGPELLIRYENEEAVDDSQLPKDRFSAERLKGVDSTLKIQPAELGDSAVYLCASSLRTRSTDTQYFGPGTRLTVL.

The chain joins TRBV28 to TRBJ2-5; the match to TRBD2 covers 14 bases. The V and J ends lost 3 bases and 3 bases, in that order; junction bases with no gene match: 9. In germline, CDR1 is MDHEN, CDR2 SYDVKM. The CDR3 extends over 18 amino acids. CDR3 loop: CASSFWTSGGRGEETQYF. In nucleotides, the CDR3 is TGTGCCAGCAGTTTTTGGACTAGCGGGGGGCGAGGGGAAGAGACCCAGTACTTC.

Written as DNA, the CDR3 is TGTGCCAGCAGTCAGCGGGAGGCAACCCAAGAGACCCAGTACTTC. Amino acids: CASSQREATQETQYF. The chain is built from TRBV7-8 and TRBJ2-5, with 9 bases fitting TRBD2. The CDR3 totals 15 residues. Germline V lookup: CDR1 SGHVS, CDR2 FQNEAQ. Trimming took 6 bases from V and 1 from J; bases not matched to a gene: 6.

The chain carries TRBV12-3 or TRBV12-4 and TRBJ1-2, with D perhaps TRBD1 (6 bases). V lost 5 bases to trimming and J lost 4 bases, with 11 bases between them. This CDR3 region has 13 residues. The CDR3 here is CASSTLGGYGYTF. The CDR3 DNA reads TGTGCCAGCAGTACGTTAGGGGGCTATGGCTACACCTTC.

CDR3: CASSLDTRASNEQFF. The DNA of the CDR3 is TGCGCCAGCAGCTTGGACACGCGGGCTAGCAATGAGCAGTTCTTC. This rearrangement joins TRBV5-1 to TRBJ2-1, with a tentative D call TRBD2 (5 bases). The V end lost 0 bases, the J end lost 6 bases, and 13 bases lay between the germline ends. In germline, CDR1 is SGHRS, CDR2 YFSETQ. CDR3 length: 15 amino acids.

The chain carries TRBV18 and TRBJ2-5; D gene uncertain. V gave up 6 bases and J gave up 2 bases, with 4 bases separating them. The germline V gene has CDR1 KGHSH and CDR2 LQKENI. This CDR3 comprises 11 residues. Here the CDR3 reads CASSTQETQYF. In DNA, the CDR3 is TGTGCCAGCTCCACACAAGAGACCCAGTACTTC.

This clone was observed a few times. This chain joins TRBV3-1 (or the pseudogene TRBV3-2) and TRBJ1-1, with D possibly matching TRBD1 (5 bases). The ends were cut back, 5 bases at V and 0 bases at J, with 13 bases in the middle. This CDR3 region has 15 residues. CDR1 LGHDT and CDR2 YNNKEL come from the germline V gene (reference sequence). CDR3 nucleotides: TGTGCCAGCAGCGGTACAGGACCTATGAACACTGAAGCTTTCTTT. This gives the protein CASSGTGPMNTEAFF.

This chain joins TRBV13 and TRBJ2-7, with TRBD1 matching over 8 bases. V lost 6 bases to trimming and J lost 0 bases; unmatched junction nucleotides: 13. The CDR3 has 17 residues. CDR1 and CDR2 (germline): PRHDT, FYEKMQ (reference sequence). The CDR3, as DNA: TGTGCCAGCAGGCCAGGGGGCTTTTGGCGGGCCTCCTACGAGCAGTACTTC. This gives the protein CASRPGGFWRASYEQYF. Filled out from reference TRBV13 and TRBJ2-7, the complete variable domain reads AAGVIQSPRHLIKEKRETATLKCYPIPRHDTVYWYQQGPGQDPQFLISFYEKMQSDKGSIPDRFSAQQFSDYHSELNMSSLELGDSALYFCASRPGGFWRASYEQYFGPGTRLTVT.

CDR3 sequence (DNA): TGTGCCTGGAGTCAGGGGGCGGGAGGGCGTGAGACCCAGTACTTC. It specifies CAWSQGAGGRETQYF. The chain couples TRBV30 to TRBJ2-5, with D perhaps matching TRBD2 (9 bases). From germline, CDR1 is GTSNPN and CDR2 SVGIG (reference sequence). Trimming removed 2 bases from V and 5 bases from J, with 18 bases in between. The CDR3 has 15 amino acids.

The chain joins TRBV6-1 to TRBJ2-4; maybe TRBD2 (6 bases). Germline V CDR1 and CDR2: MNHNS, SASEGT. The CDR3 sequence is 15 residues long. Trimming cost V 2 bases and J 3 bases, with 11 bases left between them. The CDR3 bases are TGTGCCAGCAGTGAATTAGCGGCGGGCAAAAACATTCAGTACTTC. Its protein product is CASSELAAGKNIQYF.

The rearrangement links TRBV19 to TRBJ2-7; perhaps TRBD2 as D (6 bases). Trimming removed 5 bases from V and 2 bases from J, with 16 bases in between. This CDR3 comprises 15 residues. CDR1 LNHDA and CDR2 SQIVND come from the germline V gene (reference sequence). CDR3 coding DNA: TGTGCCAGTAGTCCCTTAGCGGACTATACCTACGAGCAGTACTTC. Protein product: CASSPLADYTYEQYF.

This clone has just one count. This rearrangement joins TRBV27 to TRBJ2-1; 10 positions match TRBD2. The CDR3 is made up of 15 amino acids. V lost 6 bases and J lost 3; bases outside the gene matches: 5. Per germline, CDR1 MNHEY and CDR2 SMNVEV (reference sequence). CDR3 loop: CASRTLAGVYNEQFF. CDR3 nucleotide sequence: TGTGCCAGCAGAACCCTAGCGGGAGTCTACAATGAGCAGTTCTTC.

The genes are TRBV28 and TRBJ2-2; 8 bases align to TRBD1. The germline V gene encodes CDR1 MDHEN and CDR2 SYDVKM. This CDR3 spans 15 amino acids. V lost 7 bases, J lost 1 base, and 5 bases stayed unmatched. In nucleotides, the CDR3 is TGTGCCAGCAAGAGGACAGGGAAGAACACCGGGGAGCTGTTTTTT. Translation gives CASKRTGKNTGELFF.

The V gene is TRBV4-3, the J gene TRBJ2-3; 8 nucleotides agree with TRBD2. CDR1 and CDR2 from the germline V gene are LGHNA and YSLEER. The CDR3 extends over 18 amino acids. The V and J ends lost 0 bases and 2 bases, in that order; junction bases with no gene match: 10. CDR3 in DNA: TGCGCCAGCAGCCAAGAAGAGTCCGGGACTAGAGACACAGATACGCAGTATTTT. Protein sequence: CASSQEESGTRDTDTQYF.

In DNA, the CDR3 is TGTGCCACCAGTCAAGGGGGCGCTGGGGCCAACGTCCTGACTTTC. Translating gives CATSQGGAGANVLTF. This sequence joins TRBV24-1 and TRBJ2-6; 7 bases match TRBD1. The CDR3 spans 15 residues. The V gene end was trimmed by 6 bases and the J gene end by 2 bases; junction bases not matched to a gene: 3. Germline V gene sequence: CDR1 KGHDR, CDR2 SFDVKD.

Turning to this clone: The junction departs from germline at one end; a sequencing error may be responsible. J is TRBJ1-2 and V is TRBV18, with 7 bases lining up with TRBD1. The CDR3 extends over 12 amino acids. The V gene's germline CDR1 is KGHSH and CDR2 LQKENI. CDR3 nucleotides: TGTGCCAGCTCACCGGATGAACAGGGGCCCATGTTC. This gives the protein CASSPDEQGPMF.

In this sample, this clone turned up a few times. CDR3 region: CASSLHPGTGGWEQYF. CDR3 nucleotide sequence: TGTGCCAGCAGCTTGCACCCCGGGACTGGGGGTTGGGAGCAGTACTTC. The chain has TRBV5-5 and TRBJ2-7; maybe TRBD2 (6 bases). V was shortened by 1 base and J by 7 bases, with 21 bases between the two germline ends. Looked up from germline, CDR1 is SGHKS and CDR2 is YYEKEE (reference sequence). The CDR3 contains 16 residues.

The chain uses TRBV5-4 and TRBJ1-4; no clear D gene. Germline V gives CDR1 SGHNT, CDR2 YYREEE (reference sequence). The CDR3 has 13 amino acids. V gave up 3 bases and J gave up 7 bases, with 10 bases separating them. CDR3 DNA sequence: TGTGCCAGCAGCTCGGACTTAGGTGAAAAACTGTTTTTT. The encoded protein is CASSSDLGEKLFF.

J is TRBJ1-4 and V is TRBV4-1; tentative D call: TRBD1 (6 bases). V was cut by 7 bases and J by 5 bases, with 11 bases left in between. Germline V CDR1 and CDR2: MGHRA, YSYEKL. CDR3 length: 13 amino acids. CDR3 amino acids: CASNRVGNEKLFF. The CDR3, as DNA: TGCGCCAGCAACAGGGTGGGAAATGAAAAACTGTTTTTT.

The gene calls are TRBV7-8 and TRBJ2-7, with D unresolved. Trimming removed 1 base from V and 2 bases from J, with 9 bases in between. Germline V gene sequence: CDR1 SGHVS, CDR2 FQNEAQ. The CDR3 consists of 14 residues. The CDR3 nucleotides are TGTGCCAGCAGCTTAGTGCGCGGAGCCTACGAGCAGTACTTC. Its protein product is CASSLVRGAYEQYF.

The rearrangement uses TRBV12-3 or TRBV12-4 and TRBJ1-1, with D perhaps TRBD1 (5 bases). V dropped 6 bases and J dropped 1 base, with 9 bases sitting between them. There are 13 residues in the CDR3. CDR3 amino acids: CASRVQGNTEAFF. DNA for the CDR3: TGTGCCAGCAGGGTTCAGGGGAACACTGAAGCTTTCTTT.

Comment on this clone: The junction differs from germline at one of its ends, possibly a read error. The genes are TRBV5-4 and TRBJ1-1; 8 positions agree with TRBD1. The CDR3 totals 16 residues. Germline V gene data show CDR1 as SGHNT and CDR2 as YYREEE (reference sequence). The CDR3 here is CANSFGAGGMNTEAFF. The CDR3 DNA reads TGTGCCAACAGCTTCGGGGCAGGGGGCATGAACACTGAAGCTTTCTTT. Supplemented by reference TRBV5-4 and TRBJ1-1, the full variable domain reads ETGVTQSPTHLIKTRGQQVTLRCSSQSGHNTVSWYQQALGQGPQFIFQYYREEENGRGNFPPRFSGLQFPNYSSELNVNALELDDSALYLCANSFGAGGMNTEAFFGQGTRLTVV.

The rearrangement links TRBV29-1 to TRBJ1-5, with D perhaps TRBD1 (5 bases). This CDR3 contains 14 residues. V lost 6 bases and J 2 bases, leaving 14 bases between the germline ends. Germline CDR1 and CDR2: SQVTM and ANQGSEA. CDR3 loop: CSVAPGRGNQPQHF. DNA for the CDR3: TGCAGCGTAGCTCCTGGCAGGGGCAATCAGCCCCAGCATTTT.

The chain carries TRBV5-1 and TRBJ2-7; 8 nucleotides line up with TRBD2. Trimming at V came to 4 bases and at J to 6 bases, leaving 9 bases not matched to a gene. The germline V gene has CDR1 SGHRS and CDR2 YFSETQ. CDR3 length equals 14 residues. The CDR3 sequence: CASSPGGARGEQYF. The CDR3 coding sequence is TGCGCCAGCAGCCCGGGGGGGGCTAGAGGCGAGCAGTACTTC.

The rearrangement links TRBV5-1 to TRBJ1-2; 10 nucleotides align to TRBD1. CDR3 length equals 16 residues. The germline CDR1 and CDR2 sequences are SGHRS and YFSETQ. With V trimmed by 0 bases and J by 6 bases, 8 bases remained unmatched. Written as DNA, the CDR3 is TGCGCCAGCAGCTTGGTGCTGACAGGGGGCCCGGATGGCTACACCTTC. It specifies CASSLVLTGGPDGYTF.